This T cell receptor (beta chain) was profiled in a study of vaccination and CD4 T cells after COVID-19. Study-level background: Blood was drawn a median around 71 days post second dose, range 14 to 241.

Treatment defined: roughly ten-day PBMC culture with coronavirus spike peptide pools or control peptides (ViraFEST assay). Antigen-specific T cells were expanded with peptide pools by ViraFEST, and TCRs were then sequenced. Healthy vaccinees, negative for nucleocapsid antibodies before and after vaccination, had no earlier SARS-CoV-2 infection. Sequencing of cultured CD4+ T cell DNA used the Oncomine TCR Beta short-read assay. The genomic DNA was obtained from cultured CD4+ T cells by extraction with the QIAamp micro DNA kit. TCRdb itself ran the PCR reads through MiXCR, one entry per CDR3 protein. Seen here are about 21,000 distinct CDR3 sequences, around 62% observed once, and the top ten hold about 23%. The V end was cut by 5 bases, the J end by 5 bases, with 14 bases between. Germline V gene data show CDR1 as KGHDR and CDR2 as SFDVKD. This CDR3 is built from 14 residues. To note about this clonotype: As yet, its antigen is unknown.

The TCR was taken from a human donor who received a COVID-19 vaccine. The source was CD4+ T cells from blood, cultured in vitro, collected before SARS-CoV-2 vaccination. The genes are TRBV24-1 and TRBJ2-5; D gene ambiguous. The CDR3 DNA reads as TGTGCCACCAGTGCCCAACCTACACCTGAGACCCAGTACTTC. The encoded protein is CATSAQPTPETQYF.